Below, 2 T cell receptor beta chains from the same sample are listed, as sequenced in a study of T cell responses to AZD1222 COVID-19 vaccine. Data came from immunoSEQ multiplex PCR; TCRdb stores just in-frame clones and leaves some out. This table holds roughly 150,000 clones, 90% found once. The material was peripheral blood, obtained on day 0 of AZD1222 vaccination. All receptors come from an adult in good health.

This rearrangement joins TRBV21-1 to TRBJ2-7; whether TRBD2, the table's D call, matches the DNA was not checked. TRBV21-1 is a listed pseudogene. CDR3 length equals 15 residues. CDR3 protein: CASRGGLAGALEQYF. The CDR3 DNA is TGTGCCAGCAGGGGGGGACTAGCGGGAGCCCTCGAGCAGTACTTC.

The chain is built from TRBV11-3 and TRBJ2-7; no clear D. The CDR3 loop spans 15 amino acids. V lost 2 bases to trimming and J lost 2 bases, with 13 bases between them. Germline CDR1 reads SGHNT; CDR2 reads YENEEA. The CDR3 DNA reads TGTGCCAGCAGCTTATACACAGACCCAACCTACGAGCAGTACTTC. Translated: CASSLYTDPTYEQYF.